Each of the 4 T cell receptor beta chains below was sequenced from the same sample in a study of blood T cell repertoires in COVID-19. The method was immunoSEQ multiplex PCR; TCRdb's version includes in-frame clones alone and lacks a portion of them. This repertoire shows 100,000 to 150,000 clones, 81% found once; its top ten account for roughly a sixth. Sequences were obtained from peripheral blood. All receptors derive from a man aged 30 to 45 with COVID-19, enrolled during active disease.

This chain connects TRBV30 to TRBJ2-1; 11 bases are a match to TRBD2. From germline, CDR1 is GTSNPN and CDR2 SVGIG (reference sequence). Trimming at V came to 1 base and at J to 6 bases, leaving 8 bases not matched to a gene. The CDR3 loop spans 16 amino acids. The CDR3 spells CAWSGSGGAWSNEQFF. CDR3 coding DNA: TGTGCCTGGAGTGGTAGCGGGGGGGCCTGGAGCAATGAGCAGTTCTTC.

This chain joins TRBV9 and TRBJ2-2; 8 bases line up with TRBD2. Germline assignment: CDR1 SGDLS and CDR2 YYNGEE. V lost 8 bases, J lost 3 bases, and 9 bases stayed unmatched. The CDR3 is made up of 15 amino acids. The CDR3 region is CASRGGPEDTGELFF. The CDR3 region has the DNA TGTGCCAGTCGGGGGGGACCGGAGGACACCGGGGAGCTGTTTTTT.

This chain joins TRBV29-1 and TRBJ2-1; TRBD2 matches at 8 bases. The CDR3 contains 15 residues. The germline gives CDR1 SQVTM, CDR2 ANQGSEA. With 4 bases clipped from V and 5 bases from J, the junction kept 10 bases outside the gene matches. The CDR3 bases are TGCAGCGTTGTAAGTTTGACTAGCGTAAACAATGAGCAGTTCTTC. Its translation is CSVVSLTSVNNEQFF.

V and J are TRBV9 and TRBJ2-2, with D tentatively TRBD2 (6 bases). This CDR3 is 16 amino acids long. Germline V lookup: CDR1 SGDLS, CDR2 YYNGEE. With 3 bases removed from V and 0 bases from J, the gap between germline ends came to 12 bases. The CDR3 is CASSARGSPNTGELFF. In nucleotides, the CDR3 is TGTGCCAGCAGCGCCCGGGGGAGCCCGAACACCGGGGAGCTGTTTTTT.